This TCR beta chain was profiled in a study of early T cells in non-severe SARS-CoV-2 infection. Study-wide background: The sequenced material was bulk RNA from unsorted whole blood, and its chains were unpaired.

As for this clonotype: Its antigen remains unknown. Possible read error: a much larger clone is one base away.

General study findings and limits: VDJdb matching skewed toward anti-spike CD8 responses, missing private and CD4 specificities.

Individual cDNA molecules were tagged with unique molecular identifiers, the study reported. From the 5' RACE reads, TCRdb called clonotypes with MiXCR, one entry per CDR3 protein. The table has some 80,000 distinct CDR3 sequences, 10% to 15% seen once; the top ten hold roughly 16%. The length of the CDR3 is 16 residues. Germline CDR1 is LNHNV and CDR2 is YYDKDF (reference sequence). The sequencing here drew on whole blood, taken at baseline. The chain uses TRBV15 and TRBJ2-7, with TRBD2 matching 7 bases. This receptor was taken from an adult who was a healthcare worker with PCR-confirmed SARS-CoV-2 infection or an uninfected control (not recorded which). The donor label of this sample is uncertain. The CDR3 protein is CASSRDLAGVRNEQYF. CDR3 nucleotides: TGTGCCTCCAGCAGAGATCTGGCGGGAGTAAGGAACGAGCAGTACTTC.